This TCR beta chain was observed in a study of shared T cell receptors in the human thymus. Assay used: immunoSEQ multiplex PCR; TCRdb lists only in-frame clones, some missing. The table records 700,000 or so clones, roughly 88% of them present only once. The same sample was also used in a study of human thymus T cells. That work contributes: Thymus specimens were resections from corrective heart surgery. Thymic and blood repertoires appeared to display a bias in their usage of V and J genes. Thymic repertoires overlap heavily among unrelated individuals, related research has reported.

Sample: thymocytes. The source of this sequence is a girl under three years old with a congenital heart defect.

This CDR3 is CASTPSTGGQFF. CDR3 DNA sequence: TGCGCCAGCACACCGTCGACAGGGGGGCAGTTCTTC. V and J are TRBV5-1 and TRBJ2-1; 9 bases agree with TRBD1. The ends lost 6 bases at V and 12 bases at J; junction bases unmatched: 7. Germline V CDR1 and CDR2: SGHRS, YFSETQ. This CDR3 region has 12 residues.